This TCR beta chain was sequenced for a study of CD8 T cells in ankylosing spondylitis. Using its own MiXCR run on the 5' RACE reads, TCRdb lists one record per CDR3 protein. Of 380,000 or so distinct CDR3 sequences listed, 20% to 25% are singletons. Study-level points and caveats: In ankylosing spondylitis patients, matched synovial fluid reportedly showed significant enrichment of disease-linked clones. Characteristic, it appeared, of ankylosing spondylitis blood was a TCR beta motif of eight highly homologous variants. Both synovial fluid and blood in reactive arthritis had previously been reported to carry some motif variants. Disease-associated clonotypes exhibited CD8+ identity and were relatively infrequent in peripheral blood.

With 7 bases removed from V and 6 bases from J, the gap between germline ends came to 15 bases. CDR3 length: 14 residues. CDR1 is MNHNS and CDR2 is SASEGT in the germline V gene. This clonotype appeared a few times. The antigen is undetermined. V usage is TRBV6-1 and J usage is TRBJ2-2, with D perhaps TRBD1 (7 bases). This sequence originates from a male donor with ankylosing spondylitis or in good health (not recorded which). The specimen was blood, either unsorted or a sorted T cell fraction (not recorded which). CDR3 bases: TGTGCCAGCACCTTGCAGGGGGGAGCCGGGGAGCTGTTTTTT. This gives the protein CASTLQGGAGELFF.